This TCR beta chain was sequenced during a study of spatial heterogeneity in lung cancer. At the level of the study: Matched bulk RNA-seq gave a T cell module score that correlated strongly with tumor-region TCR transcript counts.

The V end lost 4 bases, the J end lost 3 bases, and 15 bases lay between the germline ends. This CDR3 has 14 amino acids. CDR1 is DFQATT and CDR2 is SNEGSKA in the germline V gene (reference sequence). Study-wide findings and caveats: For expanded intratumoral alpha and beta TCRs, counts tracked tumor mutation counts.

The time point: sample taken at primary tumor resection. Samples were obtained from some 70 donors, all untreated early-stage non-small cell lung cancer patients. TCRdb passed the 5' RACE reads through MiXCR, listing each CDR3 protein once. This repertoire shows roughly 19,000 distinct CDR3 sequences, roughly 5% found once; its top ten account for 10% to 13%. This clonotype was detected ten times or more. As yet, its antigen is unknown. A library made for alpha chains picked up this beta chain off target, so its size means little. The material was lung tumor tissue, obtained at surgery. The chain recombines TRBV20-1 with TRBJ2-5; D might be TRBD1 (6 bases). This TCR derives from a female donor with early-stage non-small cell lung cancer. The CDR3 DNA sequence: TGCAGTGCTACTCAAACAGGGACCAAAGAGACCCAGTACTTC. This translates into CSATQTGTKETQYF.